This entry is about one T cell receptor beta chain. Germline V gene data show CDR1 as SGHAT and CDR2 as FQNNGV. CDR3 length: 14 amino acids. V was pared by 3 bases and J by 7 bases, with 13 bases between. The entry originates in a study of identical twins' blood T cells. Via MiXCR, TCRdb re-called the 5' RACE reads, giving one row per CDR3 protein. This table holds roughly 380,000 distinct CDR3 sequences, under 30% found once. The specimen sequenced was PBMCs. The TCR comes from a woman aged 18 to 55 in good health. The chain has TRBV11-2 and TRBJ1-3, with D maybe TRBD1 (6 bases). This CDR3 reads CASSFGQTRNTIYF. The CDR3 DNA follows: TGTGCCAGCAGCTTCGGACAGACGCGGAACACCATATATTTT.